Below are 17 T cell receptor beta chains sequenced from a single sample in a study of T cell responses to AZD1222 COVID-19 vaccine. The protocol was immunoSEQ multiplex PCR, while the TCRdb copy is restricted to in-frame clones and leaves out a portion. Altogether about 82,000 clones are present, 70% to 90% being singletons, with the ten largest covering roughly 12%. The material was peripheral blood, obtained 28 days after the second AZD1222 dose. These receptor sequences come from an adult who received the AZD1222 COVID-19 vaccine.

The rearrangement joins TRBV12-3 or TRBV12-4 to TRBJ1-1; TRBD1 might be the D (6 bases). The CDR3 contains 13 residues. The V gene lost 5 bases and the J gene lost 4 bases, with 11 bases spanning the gap. CDR3 nucleotides: TGTGCCAGCAGTACAGGGTGGACCACTGAAGCTTTCTTT. It is translated as CASSTGWTTEAFF.

In this sample, this clone turned up once. This chain uses TRBV19 with TRBJ1-5; 9 bases are a match to TRBD1. The CDR3 consists of 13 residues. Germline loops: CDR1 LNHDA, CDR2 SQIVND (reference sequence). Trimming cost V 6 bases and J 5 bases; bases outside gene matches: 2. In nucleotides, the CDR3 is TGTGCCAGTAGGGACAGGGGATATCAGCCCCAGCATTTT. Its protein is CASRDRGYQPQHF.

The V gene is TRBV7-9, the J gene TRBJ2-1, with D perhaps matching TRBD1 (5 bases). Trimming removed 4 bases from V and 3 bases from J, with 13 bases in between. Looked up from germline, CDR1 is SEHNR and CDR2 is FQNEAQ (reference sequence). The CDR3 runs 15 residues. The CDR3 spells CASSSLQVNYNEQFF. CDR3 nucleotide sequence: TGTGCCAGCAGCTCATTACAGGTTAACTACAATGAGCAGTTCTTC.

The V call is TRBV19, the J call TRBJ1-6, with D uncertain. V was trimmed by 4 bases and J by 10 bases, leaving 5 bases between them. The CDR3 extends over 11 amino acids. Germline V CDR1 and CDR2: LNHDA, SQIVND (reference sequence). The CDR3 region is CASSKGSPLHF. The CDR3 coding sequence is TGTGCCAGTAGTAAAGGGTCACCCCTCCACTTT.

The genes are TRBV7-8 and TRBJ1-2; no clear D gene. The V gene's germline CDR1 is SGHVS and CDR2 FQNEAQ. This CDR3 contains 13 residues. V was shortened by 1 base and J by 3 bases, with 6 bases between the two germline ends. In DNA form, the CDR3 reads TGTGCCAGCAGCTTAGGGGCTGACTATGGCTACACCTTC. Translating it yields CASSLGADYGYTF. Using reference TRBV7-8 and TRBJ1-2 for the parts outside the CDR3, the full variable domain is GAGVSQSPRYKVAKRGQDVALRCDPISGHVSLFWYQQALGQGPEFLTYFQNEAQLDKSGLPSDRFFAERPEGSVSTLKIQRTQQEDSAVYLCASSLGADYGYTFGSGTRLTVV.

This clone was seen only a few times. The chain combines TRBV5-8 with TRBJ2-6; TRBD2 might be the D (5 bases). This CDR3 has 15 amino acids. Trimming left V 4 bases short and J 1 base short, with 9 bases between. CDR1 SGHTS and CDR2 YDEGEE come from the germline V gene. This CDR3 is CASSRGLSGANVLTF. The DNA of the CDR3 is TGTGCCAGCAGCAGAGGACTTTCTGGGGCCAACGTCCTGACTTTC.

The chain is built from TRBV5-1 and TRBJ1-1, with 11 bases lining up with TRBD1. After removal of 3 bases from V and 4 bases from J, the junction contained 2 bases not matched to a gene. The CDR3 is 14 amino acids. Per the germline V gene, CDR1 is SGHRS and CDR2 is YFSETQ. CDR3 sequence: CASSSGTGGTEAFF. Here the CDR3 DNA reads TGCGCCAGCAGCTCCGGGACAGGGGGCACTGAAGCTTTCTTT. Combining the CDR3 with reference TRBV5-1 and TRBJ1-1 gives the whole variable domain KAGVTQTPRYLIKTRGQQVTLSCSPISGHRSVSWYQQTPGQGLQFLFEYFSETQRNKGNFPGRFSGRQFSNSRSEMNVSTLELGDSALYLCASSSGTGGTEAFFGQGTRLTVV.

The V gene is TRBV19, the J gene TRBJ2-1, with 7 bases lining up with TRBD1. J was trimmed by 4 bases and V by 2 bases; bases with no gene match: 8. Germline V gene data show CDR1 as LNHDA and CDR2 as SQIVND (reference sequence). This CDR3 region has 16 residues. CDR3 in amino acids: CASSIQGRGSYNEQFF. The DNA of the CDR3 is TGTGCCAGTAGTATACAGGGCAGGGGGTCGTACAATGAGCAGTTCTTC.

Notes on this clone: One end of the junction fails to match germline, which may point to a read error. This chain uses TRBV11-3 with TRBJ1-2; the D gene is possibly TRBD1 (5 bases). Germline loops: CDR1 SGHNT, CDR2 YENEEA. This CDR3 has 13 residues. The CDR3 DNA is TGTGCCAGCAGCTTAACGACAGAAGCGAGGGACGACTTC. Translating gives CASSLTTEARDDF.

The rearrangement joins TRBV6-5 to TRBJ1-5, with 12 bases that match TRBD1. This CDR3 spans 14 amino acids. Per the germline V gene, CDR1 is MNHEY and CDR2 is SVGAGI. Trimming removed 6 bases from V and 6 bases from J; junction bases left unmatched: 3. The CDR3 protein is CASRGTGGFQPQHF. The DNA for the CDR3 is TGTGCCAGCAGAGGGACAGGGGGCTTTCAGCCCCAGCATTTT.

This clone was observed a single time. The gene calls are TRBV2 and TRBJ2-2; D unclear. The CDR3 has 14 amino acids. Looked up from germline, CDR1 is SNHLY and CDR2 is FYNNEI. Trimming pared 9 bases from V and 3 bases from J, leaving 14 bases between. In DNA, the CDR3 is TGTGCCAGTGGGGTTACCGGTCACACCGGGGAGCTGTTTTTT. It yields the protein CASGVTGHTGELFF.

This clone was seen a few times. The chain uses TRBV5-1 and TRBJ1-2; 12 bases are shared with TRBD1. In germline, CDR1 is SGHRS, CDR2 YFSETQ. This CDR3 region has 16 residues. V lost 3 bases and J lost 4; bases outside the gene matches: 7. The CDR3 here is CASSSAGTGGVYGYTF. CDR3 bases: TGCGCCAGCAGCTCCGCGGGGACAGGGGGCGTCTATGGCTACACCTTC.

This clone was recorded once. This chain joins TRBV28 and TRBJ1-1; D may be TRBD1 (5 bases). Trimming removed 5 bases at V and 7 bases at J, with 26 bases between. Germline V gene sequence: CDR1 MDHEN, CDR2 SYDVKM. The CDR3 runs to 17 residues. The CDR3 DNA follows: TGTGCCAGCAGTCCCCCCCTTATCGGCGGGGCGTTTGGTGAAGCTTTCTTT. This translates into CASSPPLIGGAFGEAFF.

This clone came up once. The chain employs TRBV6-5 and TRBJ2-7, with 7 positions matching TRBD1. Per germline, CDR1 MNHEY and CDR2 SVGAGI. With V trimmed by 7 bases and J by 6 bases, 15 bases remained unmatched. There are 15 residues in the CDR3. The CDR3 spells CASTSTLTGFGEQYF. CDR3 DNA: TGTGCCAGCACTTCTACGCTGACAGGGTTCGGCGAGCAGTACTTC.

The sample holds a few counts of this clone. The rearrangement uses TRBV19 and TRBJ1-2, with 10 bases that match TRBD1. CDR3 length equals 15 residues. Losses at the gene ends were 3 bases for V and 8 bases for J; bases not matched to a gene: 9. Germline V gene lookup returns CDR1 LNHDA and CDR2 SQIVND (reference sequence). The CDR3, as DNA: TGTGCCAGTAGTATTTCCGGGGACAGGGGCATGGGCTACACCTTC. Translating it yields CASSISGDRGMGYTF.

This chain connects TRBV5-4 to TRBJ2-3; D not resolved. V was trimmed by 3 bases and J by 1 base, leaving 6 bases between them. Germline V gene data show CDR1 as SGHNT and CDR2 as YYREEE (reference sequence). This CDR3 region has 13 residues. This chain's CDR3 is CASSYGGTDTQYF. DNA for the CDR3: TGTGCCAGCAGCTACGGAGGCACAGATACGCAGTATTTT.

The chain uses TRBV5-1 and TRBJ1-3, with D unclear. V lost 0 bases and J 0 bases, leaving 7 bases between the germline ends. Germline V gene sequence: CDR1 SGHRS, CDR2 YFSETQ. The CDR3 consists of 15 residues. The CDR3 sequence: CASSLGQISGNTIYF. The CDR3, as DNA: TGCGCCAGCAGCTTGGGGCAGATCTCTGGAAACACCATATATTTT.